Listed below are T cell receptor beta chains from one sample, sequenced in a study of CD8 T cells in ankylosing spondylitis. MiXCR, applied by TCRdb to the 5' RACE reads, yields one record per CDR3 protein. The sample has 800,000 to 900,000 distinct CDR3 sequences, roughly 10% seen once. Sequencing was done on a sample of blood, either unsorted or a sorted T cell fraction (not recorded which). These receptors all come from a male donor with ankylosing spondylitis. Each CDR3 is given without its conserved first and last residue. Clone size, where shown, is once, few, many, or a class for clones that have expanded.

j_call clone_size cdr3_length v_call cdr3_aa
TRBJ2-7 - 12 TRBV6-5 ASSYGVGSYEQY
TRBJ1-6 - 14 TRBV6-1 ASSKGFGRMNSPLH
TRBJ1-2 many 14 TRBV7-2 ASSLNADGRQAGYT
TRBJ2-1 - 15 TRBV5-3 ARSLSGSYWCLDEQF
TRBJ2-1 few 16 TRBV29-1 SVERGTGTTLIYNEQF
TRBJ2-7 many 10 TRBV29-1 SVTTGSYEQY
TRBJ2-7 - 15 TRBV7-2 ASSFLAGTGVPYEQY
TRBJ2-7 - 12 TRBV6-2/TRBV6-3 ASSNYRGAYEQY
TRBJ2-3 - 12 TRBV7-2 ASSFSPSTDTQY
TRBJ1-5 - 8 TRBV6-2/TRBV6-3 ASGNQPQH
TRBJ1-1 many 12 TRBV5-1 ASSLQGSNTEAF
TRBJ2-7 many 16 TRBV5-1 ASSLEEARLAGGYEQY
TRBJ1-5 - 14 TRBV6-2/TRBV6-3 ASNRTPGQGNQPQH
TRBJ2-1 - 12 TRBV6-5 ASSYPGAYNEQF
TRBJ2-1 few 11 TRBV12-3/TRBV12-4 ASSPKGMSRQF
TRBJ2-2 - 9 TRBV20-1 SARIYGELF
TRBJ2-3 - 16 TRBV9 ASSVEGSAGGPIGTQY
TRBJ1-3 many 12 TRBV4-2 ASSQGGWGNTIY
TRBJ1-2 few 13 TRBV20-1 SARDGYVDMRGYT
TRBJ1-1 many 11 TRBV20-1 SVTWETNTEAF
TRBJ2-1 - 15 TRBV4-2 ASSQDRVGASYNEQF
TRBJ1-6 - 15 TRBV20-1 SAREIGAYSYNSPLH
TRBJ1-4 few 13 TRBV7-9 ASSPSGLENEKLF
TRBJ2-5 many 11 TRBV12-3/TRBV12-4 ASSSSGRGTQY
TRBJ2-1 many 13 TRBV7-2 ASSTQSGSYNEQF
TRBJ2-3 - 13 TRBV5-1 ASSYSGDVTDTQY
TRBJ2-7 - 14 TRBV5-6 ASSLGLARPPSEQY
TRBJ1-3 many 12 TRBV7-2 ASSIQGSGNTIY
TRBJ1-1 - 13 TRBV5-5 ASSLGAYMNTEAF
TRBJ1-2 - 13 TRBV2 ASSEARGSDSFYT
TRBJ2-2 many 13 TRBV12-3/TRBV12-4 ASSPRPSNTGELF
TRBJ2-5 few 15 TRBV7-9 ASSLAVSGRAGKTQY
TRBJ2-1 few 11 TRBV11-2 ASSLDLVNEQF
TRBJ2-2 once 15 TRBV20-1 SANARNRGMNTGELF
TRBJ1-5 many 11 TRBV6-6 ASSSVSNQPQH
TRBJ1-4 - 11 TRBV29-1 SAGRCTNEKLF
TRBJ1-4 few 12 TRBV18 ASSQDRAHEKLF
TRBJ2-1 few 17 TRBV6-4 ASSGTSGLLFLPYNEQF
TRBJ1-6 - 13 TRBV12-3/TRBV12-4 ASSSGTGYNSPLH
TRBJ1-1 - 9 TRBV28 ASSLTGTAF
TRBJ2-7 many 12 TRBV7-2 ASSLLQGAYEQY
TRBJ2-5 few 12 TRBV27 ASSTGTSGETQY
TRBJ2-3 few 12 TRBV11-3 ASSPDGGTDTQY
TRBJ2-3 - 13 TRBV4-3 ASSQEAGNVVTQY
TRBJ1-3 few 11 TRBV20-1 SARVGRGDTIY
TRBJ2-7 few 14 TRBV27 ASSSQTGGPIYEQY
TRBJ2-5 many 13 TRBV7-2 ASSLYGTGEETQY
TRBJ2-1 - 12 TRBV20-1 SAKTSGLYNEQF
TRBJ2-7 few 11 TRBV4-3 ASSQAGAPEQY
TRBJ2-5 - 12 TRBV5-1 ASSKGLGEGTQY
TRBJ2-2 many 12 TRBV29-1 SAVDRGLTGELF
TRBJ2-5 few 11 TRBV20-1 SARTIGRETQY
TRBJ1-1 - 12 TRBV27 ASSFEGPNTEAF
TRBJ2-5 few 12 TRBV7-2 ASSSSGTPETQY
TRBJ1-5 few 11 TRBV12-3/TRBV12-4 ASNRQGGQAQH
TRBJ1-2 - 13 TRBV6-2/TRBV6-3 ASSYFDRVSYGYT
TRBJ1-2 few 13 TRBV6-4 ASSDRGEGAAGYT
TRBJ2-1 few 11 TRBV29-1 SAQASSYNEQF
TRBJ1-6 few 11 TRBV7-9 ATSRSDNSPLH
TRBJ2-1 few 15 TRBV10-3 AISDVLASGSYNEQF